The 8 T cell receptor beta chains below all came from one sample that was sequenced in a study of blood T cells in healthy people across ages. Primers used in a second PCR of about 6 to 11 cycles were a sample-barcoded 5' primer and a J-beta primer mix. TCRdb reprocessed the 5' RACE reads with MiXCR, giving one entry per CDR3 protein. The sample lists some 710,000 distinct CDR3 sequences, about a fifth occurring once. The sample consisted of blood. These receptors came from a man in his sixties or seventies in good health.

This clonotype was counted only a few times. V gene TRBV7-9 combines with J gene TRBJ1-2; a weak D match, TRBD1 (6 bases). With 1 base removed from V and 7 bases from J, the gap between germline ends came to 10 bases. The CDR3 sequence is 13 residues long. Germline CDR1 SEHNR, CDR2 FQNEAQ (reference sequence). The CDR3 loop reads CASSLGGASGYTF. CDR3 DNA: TGTGCCAGCAGCTTAGGGGGGGCCAGTGGCTACACCTTC.

The V gene is TRBV6-6, the J gene TRBJ1-2, with D perhaps TRBD1 (5 bases). The CDR3 has 12 amino acids. Trimming stripped 4 bases from V and 6 bases from J, with 9 bases between. Germline assignment: CDR1 MNHNY and CDR2 SVGAGI (reference sequence). The CDR3 nucleotides read TGTGCCAGCAGTTGGGGGAGTGATGGCTACACCTTC. As protein: CASSWGSDGYTF.

This clonotype was detected a few times. V usage is TRBV7-2 and J usage is TRBJ2-5; 12 positions agree with TRBD2. The ends lost 5 bases at V and 6 bases at J; junction bases unmatched: 7. The CDR3 runs to 15 residues. Germline loops: CDR1 SGHTA, CDR2 FQGNSA. The DNA for the CDR3 is TGTGCCAGCAGCACCAAACTAGCGGGAGGACAGACCCAGTACTTC. Translating gives CASSTKLAGGQTQYF.

This clonotype was seen many times. The chain combines TRBV20-1 with TRBJ1-2; D gene uncertain. There are 11 residues in the CDR3. Trimming took off 7 bases at V and 5 bases at J, with 11 bases between the two ends. CDR1 and CDR2 (germline): DFQATT, SNEGSKA (reference sequence). In nucleotides, the CDR3 is TGCAGTGTTCTCGAAGCATATGGCTACACCTTC. Amino acids: CSVLEAYGYTF.

This chain links TRBV12-3 or TRBV12-4 with TRBJ2-3, with D possibly being TRBD1 or TRBD2 (6 bases each). V was pared by 4 bases and J by 2 bases, with 19 bases between. CDR3 length: 17 amino acids. The CDR3 sequence: CASSSRGGLEITDTQYF. DNA for the CDR3: TGTGCCAGCAGTTCCCGTGGGGGGCTAGAGATCACAGATACGCAGTATTTT.

This clonotype was seen more than once but under ten times. The chain carries TRBV5-1 and TRBJ2-1; 9 nucleotides match TRBD1. From germline, CDR1 is SGHRS and CDR2 YFSETQ. V lost 2 bases, J lost 2 bases, and 2 bases stayed unmatched. This CDR3 comprises 15 residues. This CDR3 reads CASSFGQGTYNEQFF. The CDR3 nucleotides read TGCGCCAGCAGCTTCGGACAGGGGACCTACAATGAGCAGTTCTTC.

The table lists this clonotype with a few counts. Since the CDR3 does not end with the conserved phenylalanine or tryptophan, this likely comes from a read error. The chain employs TRBV4-1 and TRBJ2-5, with 8 positions matching TRBD2. V lost 3 bases, J lost 11 bases, and 17 bases stayed unmatched. CDR3 length equals 16 residues. CDR1 and CDR2 from the germline V gene are MGHRA and YSYEKL. The CDR3 bases are TGCGCCAGCAGCCAGGATAGCGGGAACCCCTCCTACGGGCAGTACGTC. Amino acid sequence: CASSQDSGNPSYGQYV.

This clonotype has a handful of counts. An end of the junction differs from the germline gene, which may be a read error. The CDR3: CASSPQGGFEHYF. CDR3 bases: TGTGCCAGCAGTCCCCAGGGGGGGTTCGAGCACTACTTC. The V and J genes are TRBV12-3 or TRBV12-4 and TRBJ2-7; D may correspond to TRBD1 or TRBD2 (7 bases each). The CDR3 extends over 13 amino acids.